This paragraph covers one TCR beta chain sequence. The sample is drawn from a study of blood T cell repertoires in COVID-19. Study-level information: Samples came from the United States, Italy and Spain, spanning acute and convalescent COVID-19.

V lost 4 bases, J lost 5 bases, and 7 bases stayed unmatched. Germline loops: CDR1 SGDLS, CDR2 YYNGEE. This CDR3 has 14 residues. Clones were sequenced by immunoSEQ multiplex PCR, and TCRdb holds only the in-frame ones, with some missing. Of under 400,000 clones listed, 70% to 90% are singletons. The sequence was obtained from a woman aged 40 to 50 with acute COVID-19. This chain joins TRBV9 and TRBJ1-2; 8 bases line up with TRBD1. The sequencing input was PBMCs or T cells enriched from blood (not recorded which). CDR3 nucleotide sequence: TGTGCCAGCAGCCCGGGACAGGTAACTTATGGCTACACCTTC. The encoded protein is CASSPGQVTYGYTF.